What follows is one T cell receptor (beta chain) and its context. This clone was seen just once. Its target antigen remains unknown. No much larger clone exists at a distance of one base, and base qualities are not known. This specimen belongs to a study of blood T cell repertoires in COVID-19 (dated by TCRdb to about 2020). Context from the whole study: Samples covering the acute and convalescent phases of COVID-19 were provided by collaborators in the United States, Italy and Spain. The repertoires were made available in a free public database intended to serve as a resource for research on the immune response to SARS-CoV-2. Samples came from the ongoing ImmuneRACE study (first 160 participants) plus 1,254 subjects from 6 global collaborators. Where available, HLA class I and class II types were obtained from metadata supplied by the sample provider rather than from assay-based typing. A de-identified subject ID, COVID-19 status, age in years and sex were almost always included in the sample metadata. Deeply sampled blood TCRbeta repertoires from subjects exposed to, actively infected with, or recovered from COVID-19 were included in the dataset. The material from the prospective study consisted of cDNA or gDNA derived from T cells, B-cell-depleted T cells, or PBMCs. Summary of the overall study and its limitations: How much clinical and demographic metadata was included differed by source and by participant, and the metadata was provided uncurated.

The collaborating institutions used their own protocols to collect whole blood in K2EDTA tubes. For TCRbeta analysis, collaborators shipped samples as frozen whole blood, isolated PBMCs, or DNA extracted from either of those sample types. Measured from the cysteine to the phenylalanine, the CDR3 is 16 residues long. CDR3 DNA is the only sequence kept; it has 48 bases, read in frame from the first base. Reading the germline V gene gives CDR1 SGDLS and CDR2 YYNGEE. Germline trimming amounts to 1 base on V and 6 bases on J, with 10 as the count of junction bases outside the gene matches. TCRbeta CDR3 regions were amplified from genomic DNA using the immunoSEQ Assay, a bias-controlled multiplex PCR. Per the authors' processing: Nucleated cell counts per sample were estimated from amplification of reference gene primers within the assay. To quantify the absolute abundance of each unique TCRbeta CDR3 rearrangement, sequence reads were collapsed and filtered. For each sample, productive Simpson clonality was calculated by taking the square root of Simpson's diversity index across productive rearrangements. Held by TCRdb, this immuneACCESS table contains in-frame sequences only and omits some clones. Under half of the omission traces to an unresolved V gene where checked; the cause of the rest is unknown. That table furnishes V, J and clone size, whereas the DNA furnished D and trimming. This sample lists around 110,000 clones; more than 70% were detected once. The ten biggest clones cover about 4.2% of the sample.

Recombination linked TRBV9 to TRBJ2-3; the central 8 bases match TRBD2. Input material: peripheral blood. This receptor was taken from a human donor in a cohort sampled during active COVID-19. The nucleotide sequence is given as TGTGCCAGCAGCGTATCTGCGGGGGGCGGTAGGGATACGCAGTATTTT. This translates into CASSVSAGGGRDTQYF.